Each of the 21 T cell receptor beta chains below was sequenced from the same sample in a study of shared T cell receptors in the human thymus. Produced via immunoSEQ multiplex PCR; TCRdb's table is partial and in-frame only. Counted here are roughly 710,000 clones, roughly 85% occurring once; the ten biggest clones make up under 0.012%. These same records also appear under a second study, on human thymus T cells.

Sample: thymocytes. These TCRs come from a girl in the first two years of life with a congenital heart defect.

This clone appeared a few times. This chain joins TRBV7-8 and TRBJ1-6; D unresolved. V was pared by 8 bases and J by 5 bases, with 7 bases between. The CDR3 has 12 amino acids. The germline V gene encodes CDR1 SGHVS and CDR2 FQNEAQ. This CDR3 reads CASAPDNSPLHF. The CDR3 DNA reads TGTGCCAGCGCACCGGATAATTCACCCCTCCACTTT.

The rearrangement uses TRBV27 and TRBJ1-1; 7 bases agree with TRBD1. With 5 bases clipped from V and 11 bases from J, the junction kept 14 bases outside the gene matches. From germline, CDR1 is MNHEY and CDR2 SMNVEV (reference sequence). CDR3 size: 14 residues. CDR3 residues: CASSVTGVGDWAFF. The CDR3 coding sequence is TGTGCCAGCAGTGTTACAGGGGTCGGGGATTGGGCTTTCTTT.

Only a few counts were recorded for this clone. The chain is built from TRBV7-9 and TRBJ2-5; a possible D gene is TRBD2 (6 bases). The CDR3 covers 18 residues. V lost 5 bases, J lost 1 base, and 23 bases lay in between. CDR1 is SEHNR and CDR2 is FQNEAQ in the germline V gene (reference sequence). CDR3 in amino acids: CASSGRKGTPNTQETQYF. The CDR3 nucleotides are TGTGCCAGCAGCGGGAGGAAAGGGACCCCAAACACCCAAGAGACCCAGTACTTC.

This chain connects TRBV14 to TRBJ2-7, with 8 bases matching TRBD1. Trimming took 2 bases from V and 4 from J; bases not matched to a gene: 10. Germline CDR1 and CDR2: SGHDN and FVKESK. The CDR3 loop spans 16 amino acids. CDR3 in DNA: TGTGCCAGCAGCCAATCGCCGTCAGGGGGCAAGTACGAGCAGTACTTC. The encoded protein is CASSQSPSGGKYEQYF.

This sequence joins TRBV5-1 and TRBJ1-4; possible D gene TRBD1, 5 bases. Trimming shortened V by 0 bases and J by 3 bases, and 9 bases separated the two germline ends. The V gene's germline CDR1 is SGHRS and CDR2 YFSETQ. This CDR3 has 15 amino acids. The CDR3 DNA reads TGCGCCAGCAGCTTGGCCCGGGGGGCTAATGAAAAACTGTTTTTT. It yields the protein CASSLARGANEKLFF. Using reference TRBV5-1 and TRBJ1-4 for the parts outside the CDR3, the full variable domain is KAGVTQTPRYLIKTRGQQVTLSCSPISGHRSVSWYQQTPGQGLQFLFEYFSETQRNKGNFPGRFSGRQFSNSRSEMNVSTLELGDSALYLCASSLARGANEKLFFGSGTQLSVL.

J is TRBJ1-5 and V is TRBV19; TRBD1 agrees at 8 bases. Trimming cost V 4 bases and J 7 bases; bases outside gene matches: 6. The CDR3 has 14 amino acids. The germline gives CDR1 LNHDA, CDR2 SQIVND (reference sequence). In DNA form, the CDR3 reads TGTGCCAGTAGTACTGACAGGGGTGAACAGCCCCAGCATTTT. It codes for CASSTDRGEQPQHF.

The CDR3 spells CASSYRSSYGYTF. The CDR3 coding sequence is TGTGCCAGCAGTTATAGGAGTTCCTATGGCTACACCTTC. The V gene is TRBV6-5, the J gene TRBJ1-2; the D is unclear. The V end lost 3 bases, the J end lost 4 bases, and 9 bases lay between the germline ends. The CDR3 runs 13 residues. The germline V gene encodes CDR1 MNHEY and CDR2 SVGAGI.

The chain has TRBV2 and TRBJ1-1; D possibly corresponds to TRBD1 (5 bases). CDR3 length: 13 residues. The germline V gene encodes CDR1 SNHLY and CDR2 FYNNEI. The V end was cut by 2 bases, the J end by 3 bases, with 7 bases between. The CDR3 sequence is CASSERGDTEAFF. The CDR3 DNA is TGTGCCAGCAGTGAACGGGGGGACACTGAAGCTTTCTTT.

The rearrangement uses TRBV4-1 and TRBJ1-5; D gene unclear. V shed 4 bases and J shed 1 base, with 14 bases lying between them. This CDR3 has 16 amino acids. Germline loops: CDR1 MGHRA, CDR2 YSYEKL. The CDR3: CASSRQPTHSNQPQHF. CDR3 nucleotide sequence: TGCGCCAGCAGCCGTCAGCCGACACACAGCAATCAGCCCCAGCATTTT.

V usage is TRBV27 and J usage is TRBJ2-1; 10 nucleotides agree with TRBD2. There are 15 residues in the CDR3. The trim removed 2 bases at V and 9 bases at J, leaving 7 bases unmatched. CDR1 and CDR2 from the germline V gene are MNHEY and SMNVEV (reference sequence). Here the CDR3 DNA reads TGTGCCAGCAGTTTAGGAGCGGGGGGGCCTGGTGAGCAGTTCTTC. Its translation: CASSLGAGGPGEQFF.

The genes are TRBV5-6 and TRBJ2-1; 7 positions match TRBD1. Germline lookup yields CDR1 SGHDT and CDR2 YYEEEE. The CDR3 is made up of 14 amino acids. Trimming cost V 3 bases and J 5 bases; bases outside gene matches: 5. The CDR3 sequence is CASSYRGMNNEQFF. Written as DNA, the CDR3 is TGTGCCAGCAGCTACAGGGGAATGAACAATGAGCAGTTCTTC. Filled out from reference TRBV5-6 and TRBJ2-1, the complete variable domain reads DAGVTQSPTHLIKTRGQQVTLRCSPKSGHDTVSWYQQALGQGPQFIFQYYEEEERQRGNFPDRFSGHQFPNYSSELNVNALLLGDSALYLCASSYRGMNNEQFFGPGTRLTVL.

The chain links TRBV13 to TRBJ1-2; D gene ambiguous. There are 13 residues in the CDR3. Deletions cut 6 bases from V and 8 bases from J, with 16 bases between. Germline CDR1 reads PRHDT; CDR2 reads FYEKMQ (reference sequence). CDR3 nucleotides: TGTGCCAGCAGTTCGGAGGCGGCGGGGGGCTACACCTTC. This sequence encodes CASSSEAAGGYTF.

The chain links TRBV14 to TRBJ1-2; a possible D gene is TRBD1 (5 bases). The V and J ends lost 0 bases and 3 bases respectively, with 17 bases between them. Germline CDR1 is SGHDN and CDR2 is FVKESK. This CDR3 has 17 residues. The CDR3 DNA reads TGTGCCAGCAGCCAAGAGAATAGGGGAATTGGATACTATGGCTACACCTTC. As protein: CASSQENRGIGYYGYTF.

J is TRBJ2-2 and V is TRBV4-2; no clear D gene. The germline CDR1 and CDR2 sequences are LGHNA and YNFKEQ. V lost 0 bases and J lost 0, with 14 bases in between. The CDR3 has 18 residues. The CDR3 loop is CASSQDRIGGTNTGELFF. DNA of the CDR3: TGTGCCAGCAGCCAAGATCGCATAGGCGGCACGAACACCGGGGAGCTGTTTTTT.

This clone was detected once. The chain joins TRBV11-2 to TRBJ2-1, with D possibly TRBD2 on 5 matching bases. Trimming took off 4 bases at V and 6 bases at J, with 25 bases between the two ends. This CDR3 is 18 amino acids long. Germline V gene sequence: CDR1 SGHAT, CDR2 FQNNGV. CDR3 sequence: CASSSLIALTSFGNEQFF. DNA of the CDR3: TGTGCCAGCAGCTCCCTAATAGCACTAACTAGTTTCGGCAATGAGCAGTTCTTC.

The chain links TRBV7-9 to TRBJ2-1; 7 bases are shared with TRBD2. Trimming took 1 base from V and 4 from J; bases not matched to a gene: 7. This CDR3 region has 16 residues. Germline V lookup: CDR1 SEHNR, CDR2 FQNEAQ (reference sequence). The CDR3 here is CASSLGERGAYNEQFF. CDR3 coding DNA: TGTGCCAGCAGCTTAGGGGAGCGGGGAGCGTACAATGAGCAGTTCTTC.

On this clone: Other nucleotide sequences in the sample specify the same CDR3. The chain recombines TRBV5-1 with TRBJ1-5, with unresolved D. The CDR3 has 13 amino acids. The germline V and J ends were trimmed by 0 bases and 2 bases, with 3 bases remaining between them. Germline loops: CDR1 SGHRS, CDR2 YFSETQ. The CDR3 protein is CASSLAGNQPQHF. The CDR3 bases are TGCGCCAGCAGCTTGGCAGGCAATCAGCCCCAGCATTTT.

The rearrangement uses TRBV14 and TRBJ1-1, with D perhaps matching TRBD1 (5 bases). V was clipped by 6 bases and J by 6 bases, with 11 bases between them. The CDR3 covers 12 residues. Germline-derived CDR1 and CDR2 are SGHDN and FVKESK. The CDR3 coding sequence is TGTGCCAGCAGGAACGGGGGTGCTGAAGCTTTCTTT. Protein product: CASRNGGAEAFF.

The CDR3 DNA is TGCAGCGTTGAAGATTGGGGGGGGGTATACAATGAGCAGTTCTTC. This encodes CSVEDWGGVYNEQFF. The V and J genes are TRBV29-1 and TRBJ2-1; 7 nucleotides agree with TRBD2. The trim removed 0 bases at V and 4 bases at J, leaving 6 bases unmatched. The CDR3 spans 15 residues. Per the germline V gene, CDR1 is SQVTM and CDR2 is ANQGSEA.

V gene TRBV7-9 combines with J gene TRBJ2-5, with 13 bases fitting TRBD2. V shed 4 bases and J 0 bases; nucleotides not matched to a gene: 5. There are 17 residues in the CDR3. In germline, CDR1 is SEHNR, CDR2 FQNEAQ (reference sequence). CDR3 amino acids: CASSWTSGGYNQETQYF. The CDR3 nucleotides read TGTGCCAGCAGCTGGACTAGCGGGGGTTACAACCAAGAGACCCAGTACTTC.

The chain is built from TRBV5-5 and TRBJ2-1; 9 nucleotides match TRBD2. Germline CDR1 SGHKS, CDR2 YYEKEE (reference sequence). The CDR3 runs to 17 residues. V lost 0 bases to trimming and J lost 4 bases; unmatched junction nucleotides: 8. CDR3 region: CASSLAFLAGPYNEQFF. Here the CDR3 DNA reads TGTGCCAGCAGCTTGGCCTTCCTAGCGGGGCCTTACAATGAGCAGTTCTTC.